Listed below are T cell receptor beta chains from one sample, sequenced in a study of blood T cell repertoires in COVID-19. The protocol was immunoSEQ multiplex PCR, while the TCRdb copy is restricted to in-frame clones and leaves out a portion. The sample lists about 210,000 clones, roughly 84% seen once, with about 10% in the top ten. Material for sequencing was peripheral blood. The receptors derive from a woman at least 80 years old with COVID-19, enrolled during active disease. Both conserved end residues are part of each CDR3. The D gene is left open where the match is weak. The size of a clone is reported for some rows only, either as once, few or many, or as a class for expanded clones.

d_gene | j_gene | v_gene | abundance | CDR3nt | CDR3aa
- | TRBJ1-2 | TRBV9 | - | TGTGCCAGCAGCGTAGCTTCGGGTGCGGATGGCTACACCTTC | CASSVASGADGYTF
- | TRBJ1-1 | TRBV29-1 | - | TGCAGCGTTGAAGACCCGGAGGGCACTGAAGCTTTCTTT | CSVEDPEGTEAFF
- | TRBJ1-5 | TRBV20-1 | - | TGCAGTGCTAGTCTCTCCTCCCCCGGTCAGCCCCAGCATTTT | CSASLSSPGQPQHF
- | TRBJ2-3 | TRBV5-4 | - | TGTGCCAGCAGCTCTAGCGTGAGTGTAGATACGCAGTATTTT | CASSSSVSVDTQYF
- | TRBJ2-2 | TRBV6-5 | - | TGTGCCAGCAGGGCACCGGGACAGAACACCGGGGAGCTGTTTTTT | CASRAPGQNTGELFF
- | TRBJ1-2 | TRBV7-9 | - | TGTGCCAGCAGCCTAAGACAAGCCGGGAGAGGCTACACCTTC | CASSLRQAGRGYTF
- | TRBJ1-1 | TRBV15 | - | TGTGCCACCAGCAGAGGCGATGAGGGGGAATATGAAGCTTTCTTT | CATSRGDEGEYEAFF
TRBD1 | TRBJ2-7 | TRBV10-3 | - | TGTGCCATCAGCTCCCGACAGGGTTCCGGAGAGCAGTACTTC | CAISSRQGSGEQYF
TRBD1 | TRBJ1-5 | TRBV18 | - | TGTGCCAGCTCACCACTCAGGGACAGGGCTCAGCCCCAGCATTTT | CASSPLRDRAQPQHF
- | TRBJ1-1 | TRBV5-1 | - | TGCGCCAGCAGCTTGGCGGGAGGGGTGGAAGCTTTCTTT | CASSLAGGVEAFF
- | TRBJ1-5 | TRBV7-8 | - | TGTGCCAGCAGCCTCTCGGGGGGTAATCAGCCCCAGCATTTT | CASSLSGGNQPQHF
- | TRBJ1-5 | TRBV18 | few | TGTGCCAGCTCACCAGGGGAGGGAAGCAATCAGCCCCAGCATTTT | CASSPGEGSNQPQHF
TRBD1 | TRBJ1-1 | TRBV15 | - | TGTGCCACCAGCAGAGTGGAGACAGGGGGTGAAGCTTTCTTT | CATSRVETGGEAFF
- | TRBJ1-1 | TRBV6-5 | - | TGTGCCAGCAGCTCTTCGCGGAACACTGAAGCTTTCTTT | CASSSSRNTEAFF